Presented here are 2 T cell receptor beta chains from one specimen sequenced in a study of T-cell reconstitution after alpha-beta-depleted transplantation in children. Unique molecular identifiers featured in how the TCRbeta library was prepared. TCRdb called the PCR reads again in MiXCR, with one record for every CDR3 protein. The data show about 460,000 distinct CDR3 sequences, approximately 12% seen once. Material: PBMCs from the stem cell graft donor, obtained from the stem cell graft. The receptors were sampled from a human donor who donated a stem cell graft to a child with combined immunodeficiency.

This clonotype was found many times. The rearrangement joins TRBV12-3 or TRBV12-4 to TRBJ2-7; TRBD1 is a possible D gene (6 bases). V was clipped by 3 bases and J by 2 bases, with 11 bases between them. The CDR3 covers 14 residues. The CDR3 is CASSFGTNTYEQYF. In DNA form, the CDR3 reads TGTGCCAGCAGTTTCGGGACAAATACCTACGAGCAGTACTTC.

On this clonotype itself: A read error may be the cause here, since a much bigger clone is one base away. This CDR3 is CASSPSGRSYNEQFF. The CDR3 DNA sequence: TGTGCCAGCAGTCCTAGCGGGAGGTCCTACAATGAGCAGTTCTTC. The rearrangement uses TRBV7-2 and TRBJ2-1; 11 bases map to TRBD2. There are 15 residues in the CDR3. Germline-derived CDR1 and CDR2 are SGHTA and FQGNSA. The V and J ends lost 6 bases and 1 base, in that order; junction bases with no gene match: 2. The complete variable domain, with remaining parts taken from reference TRBV7-2 and TRBJ2-1, reads GAGVSQSPSNKVTEKGKDVELRCDPISGHTALYWYRQSLGQGLEFLIYFQGNSAPDKSGLPSDRFSAERTGGSVSTLTIQRTQQEDSAVYLCASSPSGRSYNEQFFGPGTRLTVL.